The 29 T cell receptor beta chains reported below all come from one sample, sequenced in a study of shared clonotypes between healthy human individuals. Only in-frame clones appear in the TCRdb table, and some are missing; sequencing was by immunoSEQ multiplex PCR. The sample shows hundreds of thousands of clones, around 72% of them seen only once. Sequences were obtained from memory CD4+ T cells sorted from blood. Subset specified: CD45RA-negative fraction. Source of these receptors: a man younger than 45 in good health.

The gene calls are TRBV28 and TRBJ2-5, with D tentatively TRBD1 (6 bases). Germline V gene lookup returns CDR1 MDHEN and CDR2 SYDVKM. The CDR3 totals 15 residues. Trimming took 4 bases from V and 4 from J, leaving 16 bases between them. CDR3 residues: CASSSLRQVGETQYF. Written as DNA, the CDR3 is TGTGCCAGCAGTTCCCTAAGACAGGTCGGAGAGACCCAGTACTTC.

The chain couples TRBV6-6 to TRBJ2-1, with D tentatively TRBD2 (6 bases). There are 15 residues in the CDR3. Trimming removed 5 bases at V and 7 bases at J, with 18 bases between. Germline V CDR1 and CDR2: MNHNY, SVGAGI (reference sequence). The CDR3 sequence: CASSPRGSGRNEQFF. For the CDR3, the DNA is TGTGCCAGCAGTCCGAGGGGTAGCGGCCGGAATGAGCAGTTCTTC.

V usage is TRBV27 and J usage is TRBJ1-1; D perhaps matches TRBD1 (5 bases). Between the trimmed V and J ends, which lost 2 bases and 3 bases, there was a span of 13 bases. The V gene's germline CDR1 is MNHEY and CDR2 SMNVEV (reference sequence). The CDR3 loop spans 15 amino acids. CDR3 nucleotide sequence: TGTGCCAGCAGTTTAAGGGGCAACGGGGACACTGAAGCTTTCTTT. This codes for CASSLRGNGDTEAFF.

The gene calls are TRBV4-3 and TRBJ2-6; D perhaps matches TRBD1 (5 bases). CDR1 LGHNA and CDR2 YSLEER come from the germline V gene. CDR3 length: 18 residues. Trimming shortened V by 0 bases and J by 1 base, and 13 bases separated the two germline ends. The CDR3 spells CASSQEGNRPSGANVLTF. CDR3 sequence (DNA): TGCGCCAGCAGCCAAGAGGGGAACAGGCCTTCTGGGGCCAACGTCCTGACTTTC.

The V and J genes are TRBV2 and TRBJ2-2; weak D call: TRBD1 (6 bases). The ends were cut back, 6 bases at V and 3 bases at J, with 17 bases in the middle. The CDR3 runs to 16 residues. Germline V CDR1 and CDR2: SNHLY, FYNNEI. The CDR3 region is CASSGDTGIHTGELFF. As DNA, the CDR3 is TGTGCCAGCAGCGGAGATACAGGGATCCACACCGGGGAGCTGTTTTTT.

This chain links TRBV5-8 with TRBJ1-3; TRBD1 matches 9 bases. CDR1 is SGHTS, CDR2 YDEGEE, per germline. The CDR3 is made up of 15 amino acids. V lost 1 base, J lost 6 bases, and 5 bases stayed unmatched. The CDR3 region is CASSLPGTGINTIYF. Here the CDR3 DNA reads TGTGCCAGCAGCTTGCCCGGGACAGGGATAAACACCATATATTTT.

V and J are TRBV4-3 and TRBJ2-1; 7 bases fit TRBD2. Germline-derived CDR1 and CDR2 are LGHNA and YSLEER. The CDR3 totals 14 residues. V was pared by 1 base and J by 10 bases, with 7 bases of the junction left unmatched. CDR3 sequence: CASSQAGGSGEQFF. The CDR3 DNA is TGCGCCAGCAGCCAAGCCGGCGGGAGTGGCGAGCAGTTCTTC.

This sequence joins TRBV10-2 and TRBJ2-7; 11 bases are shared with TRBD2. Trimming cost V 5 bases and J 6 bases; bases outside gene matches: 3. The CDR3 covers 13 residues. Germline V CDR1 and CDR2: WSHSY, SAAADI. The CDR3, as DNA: TGCGCCAGCAGTATTAGCGGGAGGGGCGAGCAGTACTTC. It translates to CASSISGRGEQYF.

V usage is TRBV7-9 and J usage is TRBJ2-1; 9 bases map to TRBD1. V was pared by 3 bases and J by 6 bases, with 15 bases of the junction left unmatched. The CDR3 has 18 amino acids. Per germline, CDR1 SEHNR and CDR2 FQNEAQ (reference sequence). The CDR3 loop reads CASSFHFLTGGASNEQFF. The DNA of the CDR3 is TGTGCCAGCAGCTTCCACTTCCTTACAGGGGGCGCGAGCAATGAGCAGTTCTTC. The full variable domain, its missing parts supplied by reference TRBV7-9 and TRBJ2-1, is DTGVSQNPRHKITKRGQNVTFRCDPISEHNRLYWYRQTLGQGPEFLTYFQNEAQLEKSRLLSDRFSAERPKGSFSTLEIQRTEQGDSAMYLCASSFHFLTGGASNEQFFGPGTRLTVL.

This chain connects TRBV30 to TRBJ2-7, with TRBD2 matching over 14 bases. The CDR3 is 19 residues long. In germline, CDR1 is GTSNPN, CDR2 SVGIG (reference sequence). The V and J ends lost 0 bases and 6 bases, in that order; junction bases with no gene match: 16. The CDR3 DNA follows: TGTGCCTGGAGTGTATTGGGACTAGCGGGAGCGGGGGCTCTTGGCGAGCAGTACTTC. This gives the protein CAWSVLGLAGAGALGEQYF.

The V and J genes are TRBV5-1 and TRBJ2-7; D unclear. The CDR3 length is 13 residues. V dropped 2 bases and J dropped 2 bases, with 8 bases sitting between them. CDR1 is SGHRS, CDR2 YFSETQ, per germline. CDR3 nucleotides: TGCGCCAGCAGCTTACAGACGGCCTACGAGCAGTACTTC. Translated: CASSLQTAYEQYF. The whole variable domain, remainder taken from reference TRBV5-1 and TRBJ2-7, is KAGVTQTPRYLIKTRGQQVTLSCSPISGHRSVSWYQQTPGQGLQFLFEYFSETQRNKGNFPGRFSGRQFSNSRSEMNVSTLELGDSALYLCASSLQTAYEQYFGPGTRLTVT.

The CDR3: CASSATGVSGNTIYF. The CDR3 nucleotides read TGTGCCAGCAGCGCAACAGGGGTCTCTGGAAACACCATATATTTT. This chain connects TRBV7-9 to TRBJ1-3, with 7 bases identical to TRBD1. Unmatched junction bases numbered 4, after V lost 5 bases and J lost 0 bases. Germline-derived CDR1 and CDR2 are SEHNR and FQNEAQ (reference sequence). This CDR3 spans 15 amino acids.

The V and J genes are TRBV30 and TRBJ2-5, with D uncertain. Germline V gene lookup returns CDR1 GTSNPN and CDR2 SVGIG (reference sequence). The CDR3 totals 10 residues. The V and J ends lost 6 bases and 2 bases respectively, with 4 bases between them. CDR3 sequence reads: CACLQETQYF. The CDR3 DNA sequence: TGTGCCTGCTTACAAGAGACCCAGTACTTC.

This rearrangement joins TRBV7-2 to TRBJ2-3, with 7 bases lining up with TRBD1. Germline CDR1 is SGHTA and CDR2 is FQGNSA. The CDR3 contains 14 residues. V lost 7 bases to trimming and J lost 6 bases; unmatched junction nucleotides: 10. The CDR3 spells CASKGAYNTDTQYF. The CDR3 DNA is TGTGCCAGCAAGGGGGCATACAATACGGATACGCAGTATTTT.

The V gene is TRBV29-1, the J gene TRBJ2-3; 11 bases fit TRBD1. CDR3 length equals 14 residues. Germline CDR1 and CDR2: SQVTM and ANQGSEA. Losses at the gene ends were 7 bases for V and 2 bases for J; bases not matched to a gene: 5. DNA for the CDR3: TGCAGCGGACGGGACAGGGGGTACACAGATACGCAGTATTTT. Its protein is CSGRDRGYTDTQYF.

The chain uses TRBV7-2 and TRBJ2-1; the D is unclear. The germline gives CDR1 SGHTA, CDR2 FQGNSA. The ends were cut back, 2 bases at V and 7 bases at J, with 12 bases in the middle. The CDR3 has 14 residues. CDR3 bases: TGTGCCAGCAGCTTAAATCGCGACGCAAATGAGCAGTTCTTC. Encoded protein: CASSLNRDANEQFF.

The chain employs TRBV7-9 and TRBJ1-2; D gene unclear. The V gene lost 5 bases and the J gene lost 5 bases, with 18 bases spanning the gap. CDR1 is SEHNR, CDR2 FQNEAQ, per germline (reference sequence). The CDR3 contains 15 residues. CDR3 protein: CASSTVQWLSYGYTF. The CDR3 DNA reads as TGTGCCAGCAGCACAGTCCAGTGGCTAAGTTATGGCTACACCTTC.

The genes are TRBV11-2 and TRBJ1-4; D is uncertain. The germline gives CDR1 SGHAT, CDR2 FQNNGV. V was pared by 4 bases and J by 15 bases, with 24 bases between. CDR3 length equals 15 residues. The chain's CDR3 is CASSSPGGGMKRLFF. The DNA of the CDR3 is TGTGCCAGCAGCTCGCCCGGAGGTGGTATGAAAAGATTGTTTTTT.

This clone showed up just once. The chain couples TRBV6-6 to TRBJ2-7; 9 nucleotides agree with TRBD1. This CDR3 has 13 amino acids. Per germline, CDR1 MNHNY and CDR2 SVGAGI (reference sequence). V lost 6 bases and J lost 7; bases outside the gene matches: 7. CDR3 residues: CASREQGAGEQYF. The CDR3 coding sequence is TGTGCCAGCAGGGAACAGGGGGCGGGTGAGCAGTACTTC.

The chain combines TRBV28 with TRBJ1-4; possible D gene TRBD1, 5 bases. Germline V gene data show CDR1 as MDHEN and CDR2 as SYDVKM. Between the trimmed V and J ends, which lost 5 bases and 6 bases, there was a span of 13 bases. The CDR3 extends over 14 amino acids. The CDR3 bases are TGTGCCAGCAGTATACATGAGGGGCATGAAAAACTGTTTTTT. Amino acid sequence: CASSIHEGHEKLFF.

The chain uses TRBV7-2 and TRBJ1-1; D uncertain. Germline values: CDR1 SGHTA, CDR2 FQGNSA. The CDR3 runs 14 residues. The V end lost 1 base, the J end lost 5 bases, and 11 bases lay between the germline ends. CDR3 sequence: CASSLGGVGTEAFF. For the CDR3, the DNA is TGTGCCAGCAGCTTAGGCGGGGTGGGAACTGAAGCTTTCTTT.

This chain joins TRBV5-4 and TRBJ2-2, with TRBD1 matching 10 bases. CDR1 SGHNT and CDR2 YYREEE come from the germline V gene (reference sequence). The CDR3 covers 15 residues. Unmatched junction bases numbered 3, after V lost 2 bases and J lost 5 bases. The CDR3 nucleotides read TGTGCCAGCAGCTTCCGGGACAGGGGTACCGGGGAGCTGTTTTTT. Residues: CASSFRDRGTGELFF.

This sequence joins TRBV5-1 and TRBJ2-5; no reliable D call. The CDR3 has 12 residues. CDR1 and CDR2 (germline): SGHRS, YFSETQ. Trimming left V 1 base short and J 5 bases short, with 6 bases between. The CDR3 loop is CASSLWQETQYF. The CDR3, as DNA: TGCGCCAGCAGCTTGTGGCAGGAGACCCAGTACTTC.

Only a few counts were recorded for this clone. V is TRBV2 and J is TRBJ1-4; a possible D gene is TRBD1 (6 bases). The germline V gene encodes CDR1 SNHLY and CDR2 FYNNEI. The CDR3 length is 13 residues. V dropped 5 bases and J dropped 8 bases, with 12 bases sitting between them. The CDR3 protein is CASSTDRLEKLFF. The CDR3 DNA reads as TGTGCCAGCAGTACCGACAGGCTCGAAAAACTGTTTTTT.

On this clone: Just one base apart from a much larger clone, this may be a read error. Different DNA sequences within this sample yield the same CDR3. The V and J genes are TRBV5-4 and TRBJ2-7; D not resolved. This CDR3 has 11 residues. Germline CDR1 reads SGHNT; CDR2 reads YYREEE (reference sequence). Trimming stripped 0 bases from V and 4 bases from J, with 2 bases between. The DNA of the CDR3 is TGTGCCAGCAGCTTGGGATACGAGCAGTACTTC. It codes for CASSLGYEQYF.

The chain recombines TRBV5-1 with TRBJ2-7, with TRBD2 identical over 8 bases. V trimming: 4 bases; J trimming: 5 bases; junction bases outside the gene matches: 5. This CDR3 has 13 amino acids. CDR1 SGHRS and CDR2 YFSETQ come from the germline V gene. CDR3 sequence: CASSLLGRDEQYF. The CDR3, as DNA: TGCGCCAGCAGCCTCCTCGGGAGGGACGAGCAGTACTTC. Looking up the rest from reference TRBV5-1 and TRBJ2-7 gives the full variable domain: KAGVTQTPRYLIKTRGQQVTLSCSPISGHRSVSWYQQTPGQGLQFLFEYFSETQRNKGNFPGRFSGRQFSNSRSEMNVSTLELGDSALYLCASSLLGRDEQYFGPGTRLTVT.

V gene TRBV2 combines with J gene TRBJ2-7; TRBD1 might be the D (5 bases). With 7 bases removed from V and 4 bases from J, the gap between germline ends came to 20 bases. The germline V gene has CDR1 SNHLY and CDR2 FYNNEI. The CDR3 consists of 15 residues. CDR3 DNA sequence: TGTGCCAGCACAATTGACAGCCGGGCGGCGTACGAGCAGTACTTC. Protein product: CASTIDSRAAYEQYF.

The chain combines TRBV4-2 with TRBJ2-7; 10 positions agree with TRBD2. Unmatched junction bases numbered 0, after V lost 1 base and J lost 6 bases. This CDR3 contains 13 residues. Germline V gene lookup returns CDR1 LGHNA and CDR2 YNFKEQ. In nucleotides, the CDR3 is TGTGCCAGCAGCCAAGGACTAGCGGGCGAGCAGTACTTC. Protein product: CASSQGLAGEQYF.

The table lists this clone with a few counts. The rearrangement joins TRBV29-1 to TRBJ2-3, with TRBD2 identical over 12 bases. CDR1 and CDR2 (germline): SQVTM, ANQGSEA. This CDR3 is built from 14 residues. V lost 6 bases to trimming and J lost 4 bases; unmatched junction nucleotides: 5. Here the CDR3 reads CSVGRLAGADTQYF. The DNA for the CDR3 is TGCAGCGTCGGAAGACTAGCGGGAGCAGATACGCAGTATTTT.